One and the same sample provided the 17 T cell receptor beta chains below, sequenced in a study of OX40 agonist ivuxolimab in advanced cancers. TCRdb's table, derived via immunoSEQ multiplex PCR, lists solely in-frame clones and lacks some. The data hold around 56,000 clones, with approximately 82% observed a single time. Sample: CD4+ or CD8+ T cells sorted from blood, taken in a trial of the OX40 agonist ivuxolimab. Receptors originate from an adult with an advanced solid tumor such as melanoma, head and neck, liver or kidney cancer.

The chain couples TRBV7-9 to TRBJ1-1; D ambiguous. The germline V gene has CDR1 SEHNR and CDR2 FQNEAQ (reference sequence). V was cut by 2 bases and J by 1 base, with 2 bases left in between. This CDR3 comprises 12 residues. As DNA, the CDR3 is TGTGCCAGCAGCTTAACGAACACTGAAGCTTTCTTT. It codes for CASSLTNTEAFF.

Turning to this clone: Other DNA sequences from this sample encode an identical CDR3 as well. CDR3 DNA: TGTGCCAGCAGCTTCCAAAGAGAAACGACTGAAGCTTTCTTT. It encodes CASSFQRETTEAFF. The rearrangement joins TRBV7-9 to TRBJ1-1; no firm D call. Germline CDR1 reads SEHNR; CDR2 reads FQNEAQ (reference sequence). V was trimmed by 3 bases and J by 5 bases, leaving 13 bases between them. The CDR3 runs to 14 residues.

The chain carries TRBV5-1 and TRBJ2-2; 10 bases fit TRBD2. CDR1 is SGHRS and CDR2 is YFSETQ in the germline V gene. The CDR3 is 16 amino acids. V shed 7 bases, J shed 6 bases, and the junction held 12 bases outside the gene matches. The chain's CDR3 is CASSPAGSGRAGELFF. The CDR3, as DNA: TGCGCCAGCTCCCCGGCCGGGAGCGGGAGGGCCGGGGAGCTGTTTTTT.

V usage is TRBV19 and J usage is TRBJ2-1; TRBD2 aligns across 8 bases. Germline-derived CDR1 and CDR2 are LNHDA and SQIVND (reference sequence). The CDR3 has 15 residues. J lost 5 bases, V lost 3 bases, and 6 bases had no gene match. In DNA, the CDR3 is TGTGCCAGTAGTATCACGGGGACTAGGGACAATGAGCAGTTCTTC. Its translation: CASSITGTRDNEQFF.

In its sample, this clone was seen a few times. This chain uses TRBV7-2 with TRBJ2-1, with D perhaps matching TRBD2 (6 bases). The CDR3 consists of 16 residues. Germline values: CDR1 SGHTA, CDR2 FQGNSA. Between the trimmed V and J ends, which lost 5 bases and 4 bases, there was a span of 18 bases. The CDR3 here is CASSLRDRDFYNEQFF. CDR3 bases: TGTGCCAGCAGCCTAAGGGACCGGGACTTTTACAATGAGCAGTTCTTC. The whole variable domain, remainder taken from reference TRBV7-2 and TRBJ2-1, is GAGVSQSPSNKVTEKGKDVELRCDPISGHTALYWYRQSLGQGLEFLIYFQGNSAPDKSGLPSDRFSAERTGGSVSTLTIQRTQQEDSAVYLCASSLRDRDFYNEQFFGPGTRLTVL.

This chain links TRBV5-8 with TRBJ1-5; 7 nucleotides align to TRBD1. The CDR3 length is 14 residues. Germline V gives CDR1 SGHTS, CDR2 YDEGEE. Trimming cost V 2 bases and J 5 bases; bases outside gene matches: 4. Written as DNA, the CDR3 is TGTGCCAGCAGCTTATACCAGGGGGATCAGCCCCAGCATTTT. It codes for CASSLYQGDQPQHF.

This chain links TRBV6-5 with TRBJ2-7; maybe TRBD2 (5 bases). Trimming took off 0 bases at V and 2 bases at J, with 14 bases between the two ends. The CDR3 sequence is 16 residues long. The germline V gene encodes CDR1 MNHEY and CDR2 SVGAGI. The CDR3 reads CASSYSMSARAYEQYF. Written as DNA, the CDR3 is TGTGCCAGCAGTTACTCGATGTCAGCGAGGGCCTACGAGCAGTACTTC.

This sequence joins TRBV11-2 and TRBJ1-1, with no clear D. The CDR3 contains 16 residues. V was pared by 1 base and J by 5 bases, with 17 bases between. The germline CDR1 and CDR2 sequences are SGHAT and FQNNGV. The CDR3 loop reads CASSLVMGVRRTEAFF. In nucleotides, the CDR3 is TGTGCCAGCAGCTTAGTTATGGGCGTGAGAAGGACTGAAGCTTTCTTT.

This rearrangement joins TRBV19 to TRBJ2-7, with D maybe TRBD1 (5 bases). Between the trimmed V and J ends, which lost 6 bases and 3 bases, there was a span of 12 bases. In germline, CDR1 is LNHDA, CDR2 SQIVND (reference sequence). The CDR3 contains 13 residues. The CDR3 nucleotides are TGTGCCAGTAGCAAACAGGTGAACTACGAGCAGTACTTC. It encodes CASSKQVNYEQYF. The whole variable domain, filled in from reference TRBV19 and TRBJ2-7, reads DGGITQSPKYLFRKEGQNVTLSCEQNLNHDAMYWYRQDPGQGLRLIYYSQIVNDFQKGDIAEGYSVSREKKESFPLTVTSAQKNPTAFYLCASSKQVNYEQYFGPGTRLTVT.

The rearrangement links TRBV18 to TRBJ1-4; 8 positions agree with TRBD1. The CDR3 length is 18 residues. V dropped 0 bases and J dropped 2; count of bases not matched to a gene: 8. Germline CDR1 KGHSH, CDR2 LQKENI. CDR3 residues: CASSPPETGDPTNEKLFF. The CDR3 DNA reads as TGTGCCAGCTCACCACCGGAGACAGGGGATCCCACTAATGAAAAACTGTTTTTT. Full variable domain (rest looked up from reference TRBV18 and TRBJ1-4): NAGVMQNPRHLVRRRGQEARLRCSPMKGHSHVYWYRQLPEEGLKFMVYLQKENIIDESGMPKERFSAEFPKEGPSILRIQQVVRGDSAAYFCASSPPETGDPTNEKLFFGSGTQLSVL.

The V call is TRBV5-6, the J call TRBJ1-1; D may be TRBD1 (5 bases). Trimming removed 2 bases from V and 8 bases from J, with 13 bases in between. Germline V CDR1 and CDR2: SGHDT, YYEEEE. This CDR3 is 13 amino acids long. As DNA, the CDR3 is TGTGCCAGCAGCTTTGATCTCCGGACAGAAGCTTTCTTT. As protein: CASSFDLRTEAFF.

This clone has more than one count but fewer than ten. This chain uses TRBV10-3 with TRBJ1-1; tentatively, D is TRBD1 (6 bases). Germline V gene data show CDR1 as ENHRY and CDR2 as SYGVKD. Trimming removed 6 bases at V and 8 bases at J, with 10 bases between. There are 11 residues in the CDR3. CDR3 sequence: CAISGQKEAFF. CDR3 nucleotide sequence: TGTGCCATCAGCGGACAGAAAGAAGCTTTCTTT.

This rearrangement joins TRBV2 to TRBJ2-7; TRBD2 matches 10 bases. Germline loops: CDR1 SNHLY, CDR2 FYNNEI. V gave up 7 bases and J gave up 10 bases; unmatched junction bases: 13. The CDR3 totals 14 residues. CDR3: CASTFLAGDRRQYF. The CDR3, as DNA: TGTGCCAGCACCTTCCTAGCGGGAGACAGACGTCAGTACTTC. The variable domain in full, with the rest retrieved from reference TRBV2 and TRBJ2-7, is EPEVTQTPSHQVTQMGQEVILRCVPISNHLYFYWYRQILGQKVEFLVSFYNNEISEKSEIFDDQFSVERPDGSNFTLKIRSTKLEDSAMYFCASTFLAGDRRQYFGPGTRLTVT.

The chain employs TRBV18 and TRBJ1-6; perhaps TRBD1 as D (5 bases). Germline V lookup: CDR1 KGHSH, CDR2 LQKENI. Trimming pared 5 bases from V and 10 bases from J, leaving 12 bases between. The CDR3 loop spans 13 amino acids. The CDR3, as DNA: TGTGCCAGCTCAACAGGCGCCACGTCACCCCTCCACTTT. Encoded protein: CASSTGATSPLHF.

V and J are TRBV6-6 and TRBJ2-7; TRBD1 matches at 12 bases. V dropped 6 bases and J dropped 7; count of bases not matched to a gene: 7. The CDR3 is 14 amino acids. CDR1 and CDR2 (germline): MNHNY, SVGAGI (reference sequence). The CDR3 region has the DNA TGTGCCAGCAGCCGGGGACAGGGGGCGGGGGAGCAGTACTTC. Translated: CASSRGQGAGEQYF.

The rearrangement uses TRBV5-4 and TRBJ1-3; D perhaps matches TRBD1 (6 bases). Germline V gene lookup returns CDR1 SGHNT and CDR2 YYREEE (reference sequence). The CDR3 covers 15 residues. The V end was cut by 3 bases, the J end by 1 base, with 11 bases between. The CDR3 reads CASSSYRDSGNTIYF. DNA for the CDR3: TGTGCCAGCAGCTCCTACAGGGATTCTGGAAACACCATATATTTT.

The V call is TRBV21-1, the J call TRBJ1-3. TRBV21-1 is classified as a pseudogene. The CDR3 covers 16 residues. The CDR3 spells CASSKAPGLFRDTIYF. For the CDR3, the DNA is TGTGCCAGCAGCAAAGCCCCCGGCCTCTTTAGGGACACCATATATTTT.